These 27 T cell receptor beta chains share one sample of origin, sequenced in a study of blood T cell repertoires in COVID-19. Only in-frame clones appear in the TCRdb table, and some are missing; sequencing was by immunoSEQ multiplex PCR. Of some 97,000 clones listed, roughly 86% are singletons. Sequenced: peripheral blood. These receptors were collected from a woman aged 60-75 years with acute or convalescent COVID-19.

The chain links TRBV12-5 to TRBJ2-1; perhaps TRBD1 as D (5 bases). CDR1 is LGHNT, CDR2 FRNRAP, per germline. The V and J ends lost 3 bases and 3 bases respectively, with 15 bases between them. This CDR3 is built from 16 residues. The CDR3 DNA reads as TGTGCTAGTGGTTTAGCCGACAGACTCGTCTACAATGAGCAGTTCTTC. Amino acid sequence: CASGLADRLVYNEQFF. Supplemented by reference TRBV12-5 and TRBJ2-1, the full variable domain reads DARVTQTPRHKVTEMGQEVTMRCQPILGHNTVFWYRQTMMQGLELLAYFRNRAPLDDSGMPKDRFSAEMPDATLATLKIQPSEPRDSAVYFCASGLADRLVYNEQFFGPGTRLTVL.

This chain connects TRBV5-4 to TRBJ2-7; 9 bases map to TRBD2. The CDR3 consists of 15 residues. The V gene's germline CDR1 is SGHNT and CDR2 YYREEE (reference sequence). The trim removed 3 bases at V and 6 bases at J, leaving 10 bases unmatched. CDR3 residues: CASSSLGGLASEQYF. DNA for the CDR3: TGTGCCAGCAGCTCACTCGGGGGACTAGCAAGCGAGCAGTACTTC.

The chain combines TRBV11-2 with TRBJ1-5, with 9 nucleotides matching TRBD1. Per the germline V gene, CDR1 is SGHAT and CDR2 is FQNNGV. CDR3 length: 19 amino acids. V trimming: 2 bases; J trimming: 5 bases; junction bases outside the gene matches: 16. The CDR3 here is CASSLTFGQGLGGDQPQHF. The DNA for the CDR3 is TGTGCCAGCAGCTTAACGTTTGGACAGGGGCTAGGGGGGGATCAGCCCCAGCATTTT.

This chain joins TRBV28 and TRBJ2-7; possibly TRBD2 for D (6 bases). This CDR3 spans 15 amino acids. From germline, CDR1 is MDHEN and CDR2 SYDVKM. V dropped 0 bases and J dropped 7 bases, with 16 bases sitting between them. Here the CDR3 DNA reads TGTGCCAGCAGTTTATGGGGGGTGGAGGGTGGAGAGCAGTACTTC. The encoded protein is CASSLWGVEGGEQYF.

This chain joins TRBV3-1 (or the pseudogene TRBV3-2) and TRBJ2-3; 13 nucleotides align to TRBD2. Trimming removed 4 bases from V and 5 bases from J; junction bases left unmatched: 6. The CDR3 spans 16 residues. Germline CDR1 LGHDT, CDR2 YNNKEL (reference sequence). The CDR3 bases are TGTGCCAGCAGCCCCAGACTAGCGGGAGGATTAGATACGCAGTATTTT. It is translated as CASSPRLAGGLDTQYF.

This chain uses TRBV5-4 with TRBJ2-1; 8 bases are a match to TRBD2. The CDR3 covers 15 residues. Germline loops: CDR1 SGHNT, CDR2 YYREEE (reference sequence). The V gene end was trimmed by 5 bases and the J gene end by 0 bases; junction bases not matched to a gene: 4. The CDR3 reads CASSPSGSSYNEQFF. The CDR3 DNA reads TGTGCCAGCAGTCCCAGCGGGAGCTCCTACAATGAGCAGTTCTTC.

The chain has TRBV5-3 and TRBJ2-1; D is possibly TRBD2 (5 bases). TRBV5-3 is assigned to the ORF class and has an uncertain function. CDR3 length equals 9 residues. The ends were cut back, 10 bases at V and 9 bases at J, with 8 bases in the middle. CDR3: CAAGGEQFF. The CDR3 nucleotides are TGTGCCGCAGGAGGTGAGCAGTTCTTC.

The chain is built from TRBV4-1 and TRBJ2-7, with 8 nucleotides matching TRBD1. The trim removed 4 bases at V and 1 base at J, leaving 6 bases unmatched. CDR3 length equals 15 residues. Germline assignment: CDR1 MGHRA and CDR2 YSYEKL. CDR3: CASSREHRGSYEQYV. The CDR3 coding sequence is TGCGCCAGCAGCCGAGAACACAGGGGGTCCTACGAGCAGTACGTC.

The chain carries TRBV20-1 and TRBJ1-2; weak D call: TRBD1 (5 bases). Germline CDR1 and CDR2: DFQATT and SNEGSKA (reference sequence). The CDR3 loop spans 13 amino acids. Trimming pared 3 bases from V and 2 bases from J, leaving 10 bases between. The CDR3 loop is CSASGGLNYGYTF. CDR3 DNA: TGCAGTGCTAGTGGGGGACTCAACTATGGCTACACCTTC.

V gene TRBV7-6 combines with J gene TRBJ1-4, with D perhaps TRBD1 (6 bases). CDR1 SGHVS and CDR2 FNYEAQ come from the germline V gene. With 4 bases removed from V and 0 bases from J, the gap between germline ends came to 9 bases. CDR3 length: 15 amino acids. In DNA form, the CDR3 reads TGTGCCAGCAGCTCCACAGGGCCAACTAATGAAAAACTGTTTTTT. Its protein is CASSSTGPTNEKLFF.

On this clone: The sample contains more than one DNA sequence encoding this CDR3. The chain links TRBV29-1 to TRBJ2-7, with 8 bases identical to TRBD2. The V and J ends lost 5 bases and 1 base, in that order; junction bases with no gene match: 1. CDR1 and CDR2 (germline): SQVTM, ANQGSEA. This CDR3 is 12 amino acids long. The CDR3, as DNA: TGCAGCGTTTCGGGAGGGTCCTACGAGCAGTACTTC. It translates to CSVSGGSYEQYF.

The chain carries TRBV19 and TRBJ1-1, with D tentatively TRBD1 (5 bases). The length of the CDR3 is 13 residues. V was pared by 3 bases and J by 4 bases, with 9 bases between. CDR1 is LNHDA, CDR2 SQIVND, per germline (reference sequence). The chain's CDR3 is CASSMGRGTEAFF. The CDR3, as DNA: TGTGCCAGTAGTATGGGAAGGGGCACTGAAGCTTTCTTT.

The chain couples TRBV11-3 to TRBJ2-3; D perhaps matches TRBD2 (6 bases). Trimming removed 1 base from V and 5 bases from J, with 13 bases in between. This CDR3 has 15 residues. Germline values: CDR1 SGHNT, CDR2 YENEEA. CDR3 region: CASSLGGLAIDTQYF. CDR3 nucleotides: TGTGCCAGCAGCTTAGGAGGTCTAGCGATAGATACGCAGTATTTT.

J is TRBJ2-3 and V is TRBV27, with TRBD2 identical over 9 bases. V was pared by 1 base and J by 1 base, with 9 bases of the junction left unmatched. Looked up from germline, CDR1 is MNHEY and CDR2 is SMNVEV (reference sequence). The CDR3 is 18 amino acids. The DNA for the CDR3 is TGTGCCAGCAGTTTATTCGCGGGAGGGCCGAGACGCACAGATACGCAGTATTTT. Amino acids: CASSLFAGGPRRTDTQYF.

The rearrangement links TRBV7-9 to TRBJ2-1; TRBD2 might be the D (5 bases). The CDR3 is 16 residues long. Looked up from germline, CDR1 is SEHNR and CDR2 is FQNEAQ (reference sequence). Trimming left V 2 bases short and J 6 bases short, with 17 bases between. The CDR3 loop reads CASSLLPSGSVNEQFF. The DNA for the CDR3 is TGTGCCAGCAGCTTACTACCGAGTGGGAGTGTCAATGAGCAGTTCTTC.

The CDR3 DNA reads as TGTGCCAGCAGTGATTCCCTACTAGCGGGAGATCCCAATGAGCAGTTCTTC. Its translation: CASSDSLLAGDPNEQFF. The chain is built from TRBV25-1 and TRBJ2-1; the match to TRBD2 covers 11 bases. This CDR3 contains 17 residues. With V trimmed by 3 bases and J by 6 bases, 10 bases remained unmatched. CDR1 is MGHDK and CDR2 is SYGVNS in the germline V gene.

The V call is TRBV7-8, the J call TRBJ2-1; the match to TRBD1 covers 7 bases. The V segment lost 5 bases and the J segment 5 bases; nucleotides outside the gene matches: 9. The V gene's germline CDR1 is SGHVS and CDR2 FQNEAQ. The CDR3 runs 15 residues. CDR3 residues: CASSTGVREHNEQFF. CDR3 sequence (DNA): TGTGCCAGCAGCACAGGGGTGAGAGAGCACAATGAGCAGTTCTTC.

CDR3 sequence reads: CASRRGGAAEAFF. CDR3 nucleotide sequence: TGTGCCAGCCGACGGGGGGGCGCCGCTGAAGCTTTCTTT. This chain joins TRBV27 and TRBJ1-1; possibly TRBD1 for D (6 bases). CDR1 MNHEY and CDR2 SMNVEV come from the germline V gene (reference sequence). The V gene lost 8 bases and the J gene lost 6 bases, with 16 bases spanning the gap. This CDR3 comprises 13 residues.

The rearrangement links TRBV28 to TRBJ2-7, with D possibly matching TRBD2 (6 bases). Germline V CDR1 and CDR2: MDHEN, SYDVKM. The ends were cut back, 4 bases at V and 0 bases at J, with 13 bases in the middle. The CDR3 covers 15 residues. Written as DNA, the CDR3 is TGTGCCAGCAGTTCATTTAGCGGAAGCTCCTACGAGCAGTACTTC. This translates into CASSSFSGSSYEQYF.

The chain uses TRBV18 and TRBJ2-7; perhaps TRBD2 as D (5 bases). The V end lost 1 base, the J end lost 3 bases, and 13 bases lay between the germline ends. Germline-derived CDR1 and CDR2 are KGHSH and LQKENI. The CDR3 runs 15 residues. CDR3 DNA sequence: TGTGCCAGCTCACCACTAGAGACTACGTTCTACGAGCAGTACTTC. This gives the protein CASSPLETTFYEQYF.

V is TRBV5-4 and J is TRBJ1-1; 7 bases match TRBD1. This CDR3 is built from 14 residues. The germline V gene encodes CDR1 SGHNT and CDR2 YYREEE (reference sequence). The V gene end was trimmed by 0 bases and the J gene end by 3 bases; junction bases not matched to a gene: 2. CDR3 bases: TGTGCCAGCAGCTTGGCAGGGGGGCACACTGAAGCTTTCTTT. Protein product: CASSLAGGHTEAFF.

V gene TRBV21-1 combines with J gene TRBJ1-2; the table's D call, TRBD1, has no DNA check behind it. TRBV21-1 is recorded as a pseudogene. The CDR3 is 16 amino acids. The CDR3 nucleotides read TGTGCCAGCAGCAAAAGGAATTGCAGGGGGCAGGATGGCTACACCTTC. This codes for CASSKRNCRGQDGYTF.

This clone was recorded once. The CDR3 loop is CASSSPSRVSSYEQYF. In nucleotides, the CDR3 is TGTGCCAGCAGCTCCCCGAGTCGGGTTAGCTCCTACGAGCAGTACTTC. J is TRBJ2-7 and V is TRBV7-9; D call uncertain. Deletions cut 4 bases from V and 0 bases from J, with 16 bases between. Germline V lookup: CDR1 SEHNR, CDR2 FQNEAQ (reference sequence). The CDR3 runs to 16 residues.

For the CDR3, the DNA is TGTGCCAGCAGTCAGACGGCGGGAGGGCCCCGATACGAGCAGTACGTC. Amino acid sequence: CASSQTAGGPRYEQYV. V is TRBV6-2 or TRBV6-3 and J is TRBJ2-7; 9 bases map to TRBD2. The CDR3 runs 16 residues. The V gene's germline CDR1 is MNHEY and CDR2 SVGEGT. J was trimmed by 4 bases and V by 5 bases; bases with no gene match: 12.

In the case of this clone: Distinct nucleotide sequences in the sample also encode this CDR3. The V call is TRBV5-1, the J call TRBJ2-5, with 9 bases matching TRBD1. V was pared by 4 bases and J by 4 bases, with 8 bases of the junction left unmatched. The CDR3 is 15 amino acids. Germline V lookup: CDR1 SGHRS, CDR2 YFSETQ. CDR3 loop: CASSRGQGGGETQYF. The CDR3 bases are TGCGCCAGCAGCAGGGGACAGGGTGGTGGAGAGACCCAGTACTTC.

The chain recombines TRBV7-9 with TRBJ1-5, with D possibly TRBD1 on 5 matching bases. In germline, CDR1 is SEHNR, CDR2 FQNEAQ (reference sequence). The length of the CDR3 is 15 residues. Trimming took 1 base from V and 3 from J, leaving 10 bases between them. The CDR3: CASSLGGGINQPQHF. The CDR3 nucleotides read TGTGCCAGCAGCTTAGGGGGCGGAATCAATCAGCCCCAGCATTTT.

This chain uses TRBV24-1 with TRBJ2-5; D might be TRBD1 (6 bases). V lost 0 bases and J lost 4, with 11 bases in between. Germline CDR1 and CDR2: KGHDR and SFDVKD. The CDR3 runs 15 residues. For the CDR3, the DNA is TGTGCCACCAGTGATTTGCCAGGGGTAGGAGAGACCCAGTACTTC. Translated, it gives CATSDLPGVGETQYF.